The present entry profiles one T cell receptor beta chain with its context. Its antigen is not identified. TCRdb redid the calling of the 5' RACE reads with MiXCR, one entry per CDR3 protein. The repertoire holds a few hundred thousand distinct CDR3 sequences, with under 15% as singletons. The data stem from a study of T cells after yellow fever vaccination. General observations from the study: The booster response re-showed most primary clones: around 96% CD4, about 89% CD8.

The sequences come from CD4+ T cells sorted from PBMCs, collected 15 days after the yellow fever booster vaccination. The TCR comes from a young man who received the YFV17D yellow fever vaccine.

For the CDR3, the DNA is TGTGCCAGCAAAGGCGGGAAAACGGCAGATACGCAGTATTTT. Its protein product is CASKGGKTADTQYF. The chain employs TRBV6-1 and TRBJ2-3; D is perhaps TRBD2 (6 bases). V shed 7 bases and J shed 4 bases, with 15 bases lying between them. The germline V gene has CDR1 MNHNS and CDR2 SASEGT. The CDR3 covers 14 residues.